This is a list of T cell receptor beta chains from one sample in a study of Ad26.COV2.S vaccination and SARS-CoV-2 variants. The table came from immunoSEQ multiplex PCR; TCRdb's copy has only in-frame clones and leaves some out. The data hold 360,000 or so clones, with roughly 84% observed a single time. The sequences come from peripheral blood, collected in a trial of Ad26.COV2.S vaccine versus placebo. These receptors all stem from a person between 18 and 59 years old who received the Ad26.COV2.S COVID-19 vaccine or a placebo. The CDR3 runs from the conserved cysteine through the conserved F or W. The D gene is left open where the match is weak. Rows may omit the clone size; those that give it use once, few, many or a size class.

abundance | j_gene | d_gene | v_gene | CDR3aa | CDR3nt
. | TRBJ1-1 | TRBD1 | TRBV14 | CASSQGPGQGITEAFF | TGTGCCAGCAGCCAAGGGCCGGGACAGGGAATTACTGAAGCTTTCTTT
. | TRBJ1-1 | TRBD1 | TRBV5-4 | CASSSRGRAFF | TGTGCCAGCAGCTCCAGGGGGCGAGCTTTCTTT
once | TRBJ2-7 | . | TRBV7-8 | CASSRPPRETKYEQYF | TGTGCCAGCAGCCGCCCACCTCGAGAAACCAAGTACGAGCAGTACTTC
. | TRBJ1-2 | . | TRBV27 | CASSTGSGYTF | TGTGCCAGCAGTACAGGGTCCGGCTACACCTTC
. | TRBJ1-1 | TRBD1 | TRBV5-5 | CASSLVHRGTGAFF | TGTGCCAGCAGCTTGGTCCACAGGGGGACTGGGGCTTTCTTT
. | TRBJ2-5 | TRBD1 | TRBV9 | CASSVSTGGLETQYF | TGTGCCAGCAGCGTTTCAACAGGGGGCTTGGAGACCCAGTACTTC
. | TRBJ1-3 | TRBD1 | TRBV6-2/TRBV6-3 | CASSPTGAGNTIYF | TGTGCCAGCAGCCCCACAGGGGCTGGAAACACCATATATTTT
. | TRBJ2-2 | . | TRBV11-2 | CASSLDGTPGAGELFF | TGTGCCAGCAGCTTGGACGGGACACCTGGCGCCGGGGAGCTGTTTTTT
. | TRBJ1-2 | . | TRBV29-1 | CSVRALLQGRLEGYTF | TGCAGCGTCAGGGCCCTCCTCCAGGGTAGACTGGAGGGCTACACCTTC
. | TRBJ2-1 | . | TRBV9 | CASSVGLVNGQFF | TGTGCCAGCAGCGTAGGACTAGTAAATGGGCAGTTCTTC
. | TRBJ2-7 | TRBD1 | TRBV6-2/TRBV6-3 | CASSYSVVPGQGLQYF | TGTGCCAGCAGTTACTCGGTTGTTCCGGGACAGGGACTCCAGTACTTC
. | TRBJ2-2 | . | TRBV7-2 | CASSPGGRGATGELFF | TGTGCCAGCAGCCCGGGGGGCAGGGGAGCAACCGGGGAGCTGTTTTTT
. | TRBJ1-5 | . | TRBV30 | CAWSSVSNQPQHF | TGTGCCTGGAGTTCCGTGAGCAATCAGCCCCAGCATTTT
. | TRBJ1-2 | . | TRBV19 | CASSEARAAGGYTF | TGTGCCAGTAGTGAGGCCAGGGCGGCAGGTGGCTACACCTTC
. | TRBJ2-2 | TRBD1 | TRBV7-3 | CASSLGVQGAITGELFF | TGTGCCAGCAGCTTAGGGGTCCAGGGGGCGATCACCGGGGAGCTGTTTTTT
. | TRBJ1-6 | TRBD1 | TRBV5-1 | CASSPERGQHSPLHF | TGCGCCAGCAGCCCCGAACGGGGACAGCATTCACCCCTCCACTTT
. | TRBJ1-5 | . | TRBV7-9 | CASSLAGGNQPQHF | TGTGCCAGCAGCTTAGCGGGGGGCAATCAGCCCCAGCATTTT
few | TRBJ2-2 | . | TRBV20-1 | CSASPLAGELFF | TGCAGTGCTAGTCCCTTAGCCGGGGAGCTGTTTTTT
. | TRBJ2-2 | . | TRBV7-9 | CASSAGERQGTGELFF | TGTGCCAGCAGCGCGGGGGAGCGACAGGGCACCGGGGAGCTGTTTTTT
. | TRBJ2-3 | . | TRBV3-1/TRBV3-2 | CASSTQGGTDTQYF | TGTGCCAGCAGTACTCAGGGGGGGACAGATACGCAGTATTTT
. | TRBJ2-7 | TRBD2 | TRBV6-5 | CASSSSGPYEQYF | TGTGCCAGCAGTTCTAGCGGGCCCTACGAGCAGTACTTC
. | TRBJ2-1 | TRBD2 | TRBV4-1 | CASSLPGLSGGADDEQFF | TGCGCCAGCAGCCTTCCCGGCCTTAGCGGGGGGGCCGACGATGAGCAGTTCTTC